The 22 T cell receptor beta chains below were found in one sample sequenced in a study of T cells in Graves' hyperthyroidism and ophthalmopathy. TCR beta CDR3 region amplification was performed from RNA transcripts. During a first-round RT-PCR of the TCR CDR3, the HTBI primer set was used. TCRdb reprocessed the multiplex PCR reads with MiXCR, giving one entry per CDR3 protein. Among over 700,000 distinct CDR3 sequences listed, around 20% were seen once. Sequenced: blood. Receptor source: a woman in her forties or fifties with Graves' hyperthyroidism that later progressed to Graves' ophthalmopathy.

This clonotype was detected once. The genes are TRBV19 and TRBJ2-5; TRBD1 aligns across 9 bases. The ends lost 4 bases at V and 4 bases at J; junction bases unmatched: 7. The CDR3 runs to 15 residues. Germline values: CDR1 LNHDA, CDR2 SQIVND (reference sequence). The CDR3 loop reads CASSTPRDRVETQYF. The CDR3 nucleotides read TGTGCCAGTAGTACGCCAAGGGACAGGGTAGAGACCCAGTACTTC.

This clonotype was observed at least ten times. V gene TRBV3-1 combines with J gene TRBJ1-5; 7 bases match TRBD1. Losses at the gene ends were 5 bases for V and 6 bases for J; bases not matched to a gene: 10. Germline values: CDR1 LGHDT, CDR2 YNNKEL (reference sequence). The CDR3 runs 15 residues. CDR3 nucleotides: TGTGCCAGCAGCACTGGGGCAGGGGGTTCTCAGCCCCAGCATTTT. Translation gives CASSTGAGGSQPQHF.

This clonotype was seen repeatedly, ten times or more. J is TRBJ2-7 and V is TRBV27; TRBD1 might be the D (6 bases). CDR3 length equals 13 residues. Germline assignment: CDR1 MNHEY and CDR2 SMNVEV (reference sequence). Trimming removed 4 bases at V and 2 bases at J, with 9 bases between. The CDR3 sequence: CASSYRVTYEQYF. CDR3 nucleotides: TGTGCCAGCAGTTACAGGGTAACCTACGAGCAGTACTTC.

This clonotype was observed many times. J is TRBJ1-1 and V is TRBV12-3 or TRBV12-4; D might be TRBD1 (5 bases). The CDR3 consists of 14 residues. V lost 11 bases and J lost 2, with 18 bases in between. This CDR3 is CAHLAGGGNTEAFF. The CDR3 nucleotides read TGTGCCCATCTCGCCGGGGGAGGAAACACTGAAGCTTTCTTT.

Only one count was recorded for this clonotype. This chain connects TRBV29-1 to TRBJ2-3; a weak D match, TRBD2 (5 bases). Germline V gene lookup returns CDR1 SQVTM and CDR2 ANQGSEA. The CDR3 is made up of 19 amino acids. V was cut by 1 base and J by 2 bases, with 25 bases left in between. The CDR3: CSVEVVLGKPTTPTDTQYF. The CDR3 nucleotides read TGCAGCGTTGAAGTAGTGTTAGGGAAACCGACTACACCCACAGATACGCAGTATTTT.

This clonotype was counted a few times. The genes are TRBV30 and TRBJ1-5; unclear D gene. Trimming cost V 0 bases and J 4 bases, with 10 bases left between them. Germline assignment: CDR1 GTSNPN and CDR2 SVGIG (reference sequence). The CDR3 extends over 14 amino acids. The CDR3, as DNA: TGTGCCTGGAGTGTACTGGGCCGAAATCAGCCCCAGCATTTT. Protein: CAWSVLGRNQPQHF.

In its sample, this clonotype was seen many times. This sequence joins TRBV11-2 and TRBJ1-1, with 7 bases fitting TRBD1. CDR1 SGHAT and CDR2 FQNNGV come from the germline V gene. V was clipped by 4 bases and J by 0 bases; unmatched bases: 2. The CDR3 length is 14 residues. The CDR3 protein is CASSSGQVNTEAFF. Here the CDR3 DNA reads TGTGCCAGCAGCTCCGGACAGGTGAACACTGAAGCTTTCTTT.

In this sample, this clonotype turned up a few times. The chain uses TRBV18 and TRBJ1-4, with D possibly TRBD1 on 5 matching bases. CDR3 length: 18 residues. V was pared by 4 bases and J by 1 base, with 19 bases between. Germline V CDR1 and CDR2: KGHSH, LQKENI. CDR3 protein: CASSLKTGSQGTNEKLFF. The CDR3 bases are TGTGCCAGCTCACTAAAAACAGGTTCGCAAGGAACTAATGAAAAACTGTTTTTT.

The chain employs TRBV3-1 and TRBJ1-4, with D maybe TRBD1 (6 bases). The CDR3 runs to 16 residues. The V end was cut by 1 base, the J end by 5 bases, with 14 bases between. CDR1 and CDR2 (germline): LGHDT, YNNKEL (reference sequence). Here the CDR3 reads CASSQGWNGQNEKLFF. In nucleotides, the CDR3 is TGTGCCAGCAGCCAAGGATGGAACGGACAGAATGAAAAACTGTTTTTT.

At least ten counts were recorded for this clonotype. The CDR3 loop reads CASRAGQGNYGYTF. For the CDR3, the DNA is TGTGCCAGCAGGGCGGGACAGGGTAACTATGGCTACACCTTC. The rearrangement links TRBV12-3 or TRBV12-4 to TRBJ1-2, with TRBD1 matching 9 bases. V gave up 6 bases and J gave up 1 base; unmatched junction bases: 3. The length of the CDR3 is 14 residues.

This clonotype was found many times. The J gene is TRBJ2-5, the V gene TRBV2; 9 nucleotides match TRBD1. J was trimmed by 4 bases and V by 5 bases; bases with no gene match: 2. The germline gives CDR1 SNHLY, CDR2 FYNNEI. CDR3 length: 13 amino acids. The DNA for the CDR3 is TGTGCCAGCAGTTACAGGGGGCGAGAGACCCAGTACTTC. This codes for CASSYRGRETQYF.

In this sample, this clonotype turned up a few times. The chain has TRBV4-1 and TRBJ1-5, with D uncertain. V gave up 1 base and J gave up 7 bases, with 8 bases separating them. From germline, CDR1 is MGHRA and CDR2 YSYEKL. The CDR3 contains 13 residues. The CDR3 DNA reads TGCGCCAGCAGCCAAGGCCCTCCACAGCCCCAGCATTTT. This encodes CASSQGPPQPQHF.

This clonotype was recorded at least ten times. V and J are TRBV20-1 and TRBJ2-7, with 10 bases aligning to TRBD2. The germline CDR1 and CDR2 sequences are DFQATT and SNEGSKA (reference sequence). Germline trimming cut 5 bases from V and 1 base from J; bases unmatched to any gene: 11. The CDR3 is made up of 16 amino acids. In DNA, the CDR3 is TGCAGTGCTTGGCGAGCTAGCGGGGGACGATCCTACGAGCAGTACTTC. It codes for CSAWRASGGRSYEQYF.

This clonotype was recorded a few times. The rearrangement joins TRBV4-1 to TRBJ1-3, with 7 bases that match TRBD1. The germline CDR1 and CDR2 sequences are MGHRA and YSYEKL. This CDR3 has 18 amino acids. Trimming cost V 1 base and J 3 bases; bases outside gene matches: 12. The CDR3 DNA reads as TGCGCCAGCAGCCAAGCTCGGGCAGGGGGTATAGGTGGAAACACCATATATTTT. Translation gives CASSQARAGGIGGNTIYF.

Notes on this clonotype: This may be a read error, as it is one base from a much larger clone. This chain links TRBV11-2 with TRBJ1-1; the D is unclear. This CDR3 contains 15 residues. The V and J ends lost 7 bases and 0 bases respectively, with 15 bases between them. The germline V gene has CDR1 SGHAT and CDR2 FQNNGV. In DNA, the CDR3 is TGTGCCAGCAACTCTCTTCCCTACATGAACACTGAAGCTTTCTTT. This codes for CASNSLPYMNTEAFF.

V usage is TRBV29-1 and J usage is TRBJ2-2, with D tentatively TRBD1 (5 bases). Germline CDR1 and CDR2: SQVTM and ANQGSEA. V shed 1 base and J shed 6 bases, with 12 bases lying between them. The CDR3 is made up of 14 amino acids. CDR3 nucleotide sequence: TGCAGCGTTGAAGTTTTCAGGGCCCCCGGGGAGCTGTTTTTT. Its protein product is CSVEVFRAPGELFF.

The genes are TRBV28 and TRBJ2-3; D remains unclear. Trimming shortened V by 3 bases and J by 4 bases, and 5 bases separated the two germline ends. Germline values: CDR1 MDHEN, CDR2 SYDVKM. CDR3 length equals 12 residues. DNA for the CDR3: TGTGCCAGCAGTTTTATCGCAGATACGCAGTATTTT. It yields the protein CASSFIADTQYF. Supplemented by reference TRBV28 and TRBJ2-3, the full variable domain reads DVKVTQSSRYLVKRTGEKVFLECVQDMDHENMFWYRQDPGLGLRLIYFSYDVKMKEKGDIPEGYSVSREKKERFSLILESASTNQTSMYLCASSFIADTQYFGPGTRLTVL.

The chain carries TRBV27 and TRBJ2-7; possible D gene TRBD1, 6 bases. Germline V gene data show CDR1 as MNHEY and CDR2 as SMNVEV (reference sequence). The CDR3 consists of 14 residues. Trimming cost V 3 bases and J 1 base, with 10 bases left between them. The chain's CDR3 is CASSFSGVSYEQYF. In DNA form, the CDR3 reads TGTGCCAGCAGTTTCTCAGGGGTATCCTACGAGCAGTACTTC.

The CDR3 nucleotides read TGTGCCAGCAGCCATTTTGGATTGGGACTAGGAAACACAGATACGCAGTATTTT. It is translated as CASSHFGLGLGNTDTQYF. V is TRBV14 and J is TRBJ2-3, with 8 bases fitting TRBD2. The CDR3 loop spans 18 amino acids. The V gene's germline CDR1 is SGHDN and CDR2 FVKESK. Trimming at V came to 3 bases and at J to 2 bases, leaving 13 bases not matched to a gene.

The V and J genes are TRBV29-1 and TRBJ1-2, with a possible D match to TRBD1 (6 bases). Germline assignment: CDR1 SQVTM and CDR2 ANQGSEA. CDR3 size: 14 residues. The ends were cut back, 3 bases at V and 2 bases at J, with 13 bases in the middle. The CDR3 DNA follows: TGCAGCGTTGAGGTTTCGGACAGAAACTATGGCTACACCTTC. The encoded protein is CSVEVSDRNYGYTF.

This chain uses TRBV28 with TRBJ2-7; D is undetermined. This CDR3 comprises 15 residues. From germline, CDR1 is MDHEN and CDR2 SYDVKM. The V end was cut by 6 bases, the J end by 0 bases, with 15 bases between. The chain's CDR3 is CASSYLTLRSYEQYF. In DNA, the CDR3 is TGTGCCAGCAGCTACCTGACTCTCCGCTCCTACGAGCAGTACTTC.

At least ten counts were recorded for this clonotype. The chain joins TRBV30 to TRBJ2-3; 8 bases are shared with TRBD2. CDR3 size: 16 residues. V lost 0 bases, J lost 7 bases, and 12 bases stayed unmatched. CDR1 and CDR2 from the germline V gene are GTSNPN and SVGIG (reference sequence). CDR3 nucleotide sequence: TGTGCCTGGAGTGTACTCTATCGGGGGGGCAAACATACGCAGTATTTT. Protein sequence: CAWSVLYRGGKHTQYF.